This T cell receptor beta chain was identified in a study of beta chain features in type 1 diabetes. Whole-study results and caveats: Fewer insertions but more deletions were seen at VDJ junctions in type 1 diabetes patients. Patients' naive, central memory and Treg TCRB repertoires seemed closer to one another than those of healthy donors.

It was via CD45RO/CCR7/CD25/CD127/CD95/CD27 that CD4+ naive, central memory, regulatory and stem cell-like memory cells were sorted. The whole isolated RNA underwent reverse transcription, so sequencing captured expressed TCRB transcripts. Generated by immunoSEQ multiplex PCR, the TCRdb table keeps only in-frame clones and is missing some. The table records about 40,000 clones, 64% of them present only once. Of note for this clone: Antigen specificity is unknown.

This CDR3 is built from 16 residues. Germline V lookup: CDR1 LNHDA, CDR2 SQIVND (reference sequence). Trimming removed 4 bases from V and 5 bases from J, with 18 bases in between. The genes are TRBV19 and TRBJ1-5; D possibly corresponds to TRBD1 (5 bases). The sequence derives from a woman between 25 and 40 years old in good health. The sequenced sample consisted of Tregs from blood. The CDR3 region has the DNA TGTGCCAGTAGTAGTCAGGGTTCATTCCATCATCAGCCCCAGCATTTT. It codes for CASSSQGSFHHQPQHF.